The source of this T cell receptor (beta chain) is a study of cytomegalovirus exposure and HLA in healthy donors. Study-wide context: Tens of millions of unique TCRs, all from HLA-typed donors, were included in an early release of the data. Broader study findings: Altogether, 164 TCR beta chains were recorded as cytomegalovirus-associated.

The germline CDR1 and CDR2 sequences are SQVTM and ANQGSEA. CDR3 length: 13 residues. Deletions cut 7 bases from V and 3 bases from J, with 16 bases between. Primers: 60 Vbeta forward and 13 Jbeta reverse. Generated by immunoSEQ multiplex PCR, the TCRdb table keeps only in-frame clones and is missing some. The sample holds 90,000 to 95,000 clones, around three quarters seen once. Of note for this clone: What it binds is not known.

What was sequenced was PBMCs. The receptor was derived from a man aged 25-45 years in good health and CMV-seronegative. The rearrangement joins TRBV29-1 to TRBJ2-7; unclear D gene. CDR3 region: CSANDGNYYEQYF. CDR3 DNA: TGCAGCGCAAATGACGGAAACTACTACGAGCAGTACTTC.